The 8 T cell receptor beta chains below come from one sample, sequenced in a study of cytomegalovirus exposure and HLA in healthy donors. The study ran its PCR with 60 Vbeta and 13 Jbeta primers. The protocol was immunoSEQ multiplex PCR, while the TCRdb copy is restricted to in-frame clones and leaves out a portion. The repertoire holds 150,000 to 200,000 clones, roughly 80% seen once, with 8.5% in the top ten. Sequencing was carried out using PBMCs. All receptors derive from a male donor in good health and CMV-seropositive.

The chain's CDR3 is CASSQEERTGELFF. CDR3 coding DNA: TGCGCCAGCAGCCAAGAGGAGCGCACCGGGGAGCTGTTTTTT. The rearrangement links TRBV4-1 to TRBJ2-2; D remains unclear. Germline V gives CDR1 MGHRA, CDR2 YSYEKL. This CDR3 region has 14 residues. The V end lost 0 bases, the J end lost 4 bases, and 6 bases lay between the germline ends.

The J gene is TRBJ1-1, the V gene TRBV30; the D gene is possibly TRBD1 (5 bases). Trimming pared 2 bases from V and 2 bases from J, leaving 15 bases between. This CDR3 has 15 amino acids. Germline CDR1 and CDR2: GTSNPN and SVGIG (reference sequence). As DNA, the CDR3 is TGTGCCTGGAGTCCCCTCGGGGGGTTTAACACTGAAGCTTTCTTT. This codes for CAWSPLGGFNTEAFF.

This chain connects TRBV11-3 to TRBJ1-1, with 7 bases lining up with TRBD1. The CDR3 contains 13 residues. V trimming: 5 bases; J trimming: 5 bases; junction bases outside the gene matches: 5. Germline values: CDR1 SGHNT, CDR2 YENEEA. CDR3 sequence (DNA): TGTGCCAGCAGCCCCCGACAGGGAACTGAAGCTTTCTTT. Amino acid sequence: CASSPRQGTEAFF.

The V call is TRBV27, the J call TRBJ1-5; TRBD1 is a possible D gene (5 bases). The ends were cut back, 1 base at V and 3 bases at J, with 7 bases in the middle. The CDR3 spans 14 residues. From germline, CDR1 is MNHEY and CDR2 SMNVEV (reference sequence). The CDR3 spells CASSLYRNNQPQHF. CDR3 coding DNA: TGTGCCAGCAGTTTATACAGGAACAATCAGCCCCAGCATTTT.

CDR3 sequence (DNA): TGTGCCAGCAGCTTGAGGACAGGGATGAACACTGAAGCTTTCTTT. Translated: CASSLRTGMNTEAFF. The chain uses TRBV5-4 and TRBJ1-1; 8 nucleotides match TRBD1. Per the germline V gene, CDR1 is SGHNT and CDR2 is YYREEE (reference sequence). The V and J ends lost 1 base and 0 bases, in that order; junction bases with no gene match: 2. This CDR3 region has 15 residues.

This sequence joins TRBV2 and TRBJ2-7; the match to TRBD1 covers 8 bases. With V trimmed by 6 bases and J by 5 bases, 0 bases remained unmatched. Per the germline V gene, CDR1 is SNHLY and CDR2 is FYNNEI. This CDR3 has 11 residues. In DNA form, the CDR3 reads TGTGCCAGCAGGACAGGGGACGAGCAGTACTTC. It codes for CASRTGDEQYF.

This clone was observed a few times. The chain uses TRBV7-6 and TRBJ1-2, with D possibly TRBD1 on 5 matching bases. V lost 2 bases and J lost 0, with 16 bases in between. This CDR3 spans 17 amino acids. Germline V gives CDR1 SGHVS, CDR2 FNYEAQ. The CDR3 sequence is CASSLNVGGAPNYGYTF. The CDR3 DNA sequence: TGTGCCAGCAGCTTAAATGTAGGAGGGGCCCCTAACTATGGCTACACCTTC.

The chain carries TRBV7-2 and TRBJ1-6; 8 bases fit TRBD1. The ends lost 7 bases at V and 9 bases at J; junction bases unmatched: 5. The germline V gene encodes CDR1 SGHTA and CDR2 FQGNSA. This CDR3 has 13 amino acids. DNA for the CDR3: TGTGCCAGCACTGAGGACAGGGTTTCACCCCTCCACTTT. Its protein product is CASTEDRVSPLHF.